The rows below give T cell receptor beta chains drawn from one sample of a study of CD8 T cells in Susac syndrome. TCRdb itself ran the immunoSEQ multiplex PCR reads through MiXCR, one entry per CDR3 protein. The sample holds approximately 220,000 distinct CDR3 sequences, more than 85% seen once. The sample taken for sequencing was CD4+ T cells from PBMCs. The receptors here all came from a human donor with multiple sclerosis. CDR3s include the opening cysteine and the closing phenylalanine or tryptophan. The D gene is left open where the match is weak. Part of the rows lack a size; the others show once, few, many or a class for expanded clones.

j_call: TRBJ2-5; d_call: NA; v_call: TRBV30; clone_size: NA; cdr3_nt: TGTGCCTGGAACCTACAAAGGAACAACGGGGCCCAGTACTTC; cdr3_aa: CAWNLQRNNGAQYF
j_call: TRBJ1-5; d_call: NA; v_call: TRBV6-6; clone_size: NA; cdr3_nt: TGTGCCAGCAGTAGACAGTCTGGGCAGCCCCAGCATTTT; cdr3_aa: CASSRQSGQPQHF
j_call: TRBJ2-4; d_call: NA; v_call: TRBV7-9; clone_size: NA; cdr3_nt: TGTGCCAGCAGCCCATCTACAGGGAATCAGTACTTC; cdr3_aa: CASSPSTGNQYF
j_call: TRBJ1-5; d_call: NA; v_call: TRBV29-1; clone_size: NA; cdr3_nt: TGCAGCGCCCTGCCGGCGGGGGGCGGCAATCAGCCCCAGCATTTT; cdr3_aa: CSALPAGGGNQPQHF
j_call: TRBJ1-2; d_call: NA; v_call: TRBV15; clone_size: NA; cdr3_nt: TGTGCCACCAGCAACTCCCTTAGGTGGGGCTACACCTTC; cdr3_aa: CATSNSLRWGYTF
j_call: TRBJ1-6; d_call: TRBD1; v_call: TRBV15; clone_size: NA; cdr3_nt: TGTGCCACCAGCAGGGGACAGGGACAGTCACCCCTCCACTTT; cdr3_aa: CATSRGQGQSPLHF
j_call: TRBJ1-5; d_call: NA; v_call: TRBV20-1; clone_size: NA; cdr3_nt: TGCAGTGCTAGAGACGGCAGAGGGCATCAGCCCCAGCATTTT; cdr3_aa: CSARDGRGHQPQHF
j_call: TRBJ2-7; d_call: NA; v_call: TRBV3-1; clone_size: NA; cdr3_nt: TGTGCCAGCAGGTCCAGTAGGGAGCAGTACTTC; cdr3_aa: CASRSSREQYF
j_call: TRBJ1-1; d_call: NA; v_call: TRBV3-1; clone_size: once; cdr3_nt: TGTGCCAGCAGCCCCCGAGGACGGTTGAACACTGAAGCTTTCTTT; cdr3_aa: CASSPRGRLNTEAFF
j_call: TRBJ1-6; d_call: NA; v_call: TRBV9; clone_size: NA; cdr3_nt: TGTGCCAGCAGCGTAGCCGAGGGGTATAATTCACCCCTCCACTTT; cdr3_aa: CASSVAEGYNSPLHF
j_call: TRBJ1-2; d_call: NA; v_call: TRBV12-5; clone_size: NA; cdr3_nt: TGTGCTAGTGGTTTGGTAAACGGCTACACCTTC; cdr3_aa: CASGLVNGYTF
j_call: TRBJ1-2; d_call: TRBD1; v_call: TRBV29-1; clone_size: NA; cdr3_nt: TGCAGCGTTGGGGGTCAGGGGGCTCGGGATGGCTACACCTTC; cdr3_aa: CSVGGQGARDGYTF
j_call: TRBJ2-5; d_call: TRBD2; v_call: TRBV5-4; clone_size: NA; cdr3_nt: TGTGCCAGCAGCCCCTGGGGGACTAGCGGGGGGATCCGGGAGACCCAGTACTTC; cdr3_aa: CASSPWGTSGGIRETQYF
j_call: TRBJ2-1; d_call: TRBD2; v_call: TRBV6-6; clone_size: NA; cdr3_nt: TGTGCCAGCAATCCCCGGGGGGGGAATGAGCAGTTCTTC; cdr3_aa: CASNPRGGNEQFF